This T cell receptor (beta chain) was captured in a study of T cell changes during pregnancy in multiple sclerosis. Sequencing used immunoSEQ multiplex PCR; TCRdb keeps in-frame clones, though not all of them. The sample shows some 17,000 clones, around 82% of them seen only once. CDR1 and CDR2 from the germline V gene are SGHDT and YYEEEE. This CDR3 comprises 17 residues. V lost 0 bases and J 1 base, leaving 16 bases between the germline ends. Material: CD8+ T cells from peripheral blood mononuclear cells, obtained in the third trimester of pregnancy. The TCR originated in a female donor in good health, enrolled as a control in a pregnancy study. V gene TRBV5-6 combines with J gene TRBJ1-1; D may be TRBD1 (6 bases). The CDR3 sequence is CASSLETGLASNTEAFF. In DNA, the CDR3 is TGTGCCAGCAGCTTGGAGACAGGATTAGCATCGAACACTGAAGCTTTCTTT.